This is a list of T cell receptor beta chains from one sample in a study of sequential checkpoint blockade in melanoma. The table came from immunoSEQ multiplex PCR; TCRdb's copy has only in-frame clones and leaves some out. The repertoire holds 7,700 or so clones, with about 60% as singletons. Specimen: CD8+ T cells sorted from blood (inferred from file names), collected from a patient given nivolumab and ipilimumab in sequence. All receptors come from a human donor with melanoma. Both conserved end residues are part of each CDR3. The listing skips clone size in some rows; elsewhere it reads once, few, many or a size class.

size,V,CDR3
.,TRBV4-2,CASSQVGQGIYEQYF
.,TRBV7-9,CASSSTDKPLYEQYF
.,TRBV30,CAWMSGVWPYEQYF
.,TRBV21-1,CASHRSQSEGMGGNYGYTF
medium-sized,TRBV27,CASSKGRDGYEQYF
.,TRBV29-1,CSVAEDFYEQYF
.,TRBV4-3,CASSQDSQTYEQYF
few,TRBV29-1,CSGTSGSSYEQYF
few,TRBV7-8,CASSREGYGYTF
few,TRBV10-2,CASSLAGVEQYF